A single sample is the source of the 8 T cell receptor beta chains below, sequenced in a study of blood T cell repertoires in COVID-19. The protocol was immunoSEQ multiplex PCR, while the TCRdb copy is restricted to in-frame clones and leaves out a portion. The table shows about 68,000 clones, with 89% occurring only once. The sample taken for sequencing was peripheral blood. These receptors were obtained from a man aged 45-65 years with active COVID-19.

The genes are TRBV6-7 and TRBJ2-3; D remains ambiguous. TRBV6-7 is an ORF; its function is uncertain. Deletions cut 4 bases from V and 2 bases from J, with 7 bases between. The CDR3 runs to 13 residues. The CDR3 reads CASSWLVTDTQYF. The DNA for the CDR3 is TGTGCCAGCAGTTGGCTAGTCACAGATACGCAGTATTTT.

The rearrangement uses TRBV3-1 (or the pseudogene TRBV3-2) and TRBJ2-1; D may be TRBD2 (7 bases). Trimming cost V 4 bases and J 1 base, with 11 bases left between them. Germline V lookup: CDR1 LGHDT, CDR2 YNNKEL (reference sequence). The CDR3 length is 15 residues. CDR3 DNA sequence: TGTGCCAGCAGCCCTGCGGGGGCGTCCTACAATGAGCAGTTCTTC. The encoded protein is CASSPAGASYNEQFF.

The count of this clone is one. The chain links TRBV5-1 to TRBJ2-5; 11 bases line up with TRBD2. CDR1 and CDR2 from the germline V gene are SGHRS and YFSETQ. The CDR3 has 16 residues. V was pared by 6 bases and J by 4 bases, with 11 bases of the junction left unmatched. The chain's CDR3 is CASTPGSGGAGETQYF. Written as DNA, the CDR3 is TGCGCCAGCACCCCGGGTAGCGGGGGGGCAGGAGAGACCCAGTACTTC.

On this clone: The same CDR3 is also encoded by other DNA sequences in this sample. The chain recombines TRBV7-2 with TRBJ1-5, with 9 bases lining up with TRBD1. Trimming cost V 4 bases and J 2 bases; bases outside gene matches: 3. The germline CDR1 and CDR2 sequences are SGHTA and FQGNSA. The CDR3 length is 15 residues. The CDR3 bases are TGTGCCAGCAGCTCGCGGACAGGGGGCAATCAGCCCCAGCATTTT. Amino acids: CASSSRTGGNQPQHF.

The gene calls are TRBV5-8 and TRBJ1-1, with 7 nucleotides matching TRBD1. V lost 0 bases, J lost 1 base, and 3 bases stayed unmatched. The CDR3 runs 15 residues. The V gene's germline CDR1 is SGHTS and CDR2 YDEGEE. The CDR3, as DNA: TGTGCCAGCAGCTTGGGTGCAGGGGGGAACACTGAAGCTTTCTTT. It yields the protein CASSLGAGGNTEAFF.

This chain joins TRBV6-5 and TRBJ1-1, with D possibly TRBD1 on 5 matching bases. Germline lookup yields CDR1 MNHEY and CDR2 SVGAGI. The CDR3 is 13 residues long. Trimming took 2 bases from V and 5 from J, leaving 9 bases between them. CDR3 nucleotide sequence: TGTGCCAGCAGTTACGTGAAGGGGACTGAAGCTTTCTTT. It is translated as CASSYVKGTEAFF.

J is TRBJ1-5 and V is TRBV19; TRBD1 matches at 10 bases. The CDR3 loop spans 16 amino acids. V lost 4 bases, J lost 4 bases, and 7 bases stayed unmatched. CDR1 and CDR2 from the germline V gene are LNHDA and SQIVND (reference sequence). CDR3 in DNA: TGTGCCAGTAGTACTCCGGGACAGGGGAGGAATCAGCCCCAGCATTTT. Translating gives CASSTPGQGRNQPQHF.

This clone was picked up one time. The rearrangement uses TRBV7-2 and TRBJ2-1; 7 bases map to TRBD2. The CDR3 loop spans 15 amino acids. V lost 2 bases and J lost 3; bases outside the gene matches: 4. CDR1 is SGHTA and CDR2 is FQGNSA in the germline V gene. In DNA, the CDR3 is TGTGCCAGCAGCTTAAGCGGGGTAGTCTACAATGAGCAGTTCTTC. Protein: CASSLSGVVYNEQFF.